Each of the 20 T cell receptor beta chains below was sequenced from the same sample in a study of post-analysis software for immune sequencing data. cDNA libraries of TCR beta carried unique molecular identifiers. MiXCR, run by TCRdb on the PCR reads, gives a single entry per CDR3 protein. The sample lists about 400,000 distinct CDR3 sequences; about a third were seen once. Study observations and caveats: Controls showed lower frequencies than patients for a few TRBV segments, and TRBV5-6, TRBV5-1 and TRBV20-1 were among these.

The antigens of these receptors remain unknown. Input material: blood. The receptors shown here come from a girl between 5 and 17 years old with multiple sclerosis.

V usage is TRBV12-3 or TRBV12-4 and J usage is TRBJ2-5; D gene ambiguous. The ends were cut back, 0 bases at V and 2 bases at J, with 7 bases in the middle. This CDR3 comprises 14 residues. CDR3 DNA sequence: TGTGCCAGCAGTTTAGCTAGCAGACAAGAGACCCAGTACTTC. Protein: CASSLASRQETQYF.

This clonotype has just a few counts. The chain couples TRBV28 to TRBJ2-5; 16 bases line up with TRBD2. This CDR3 spans 15 amino acids. V was pared by 5 bases and J by 11 bases, with 8 bases of the junction left unmatched. Germline V gene lookup returns CDR1 MDHEN and CDR2 SYDVKM. In nucleotides, the CDR3 is TGTGCCAGCAGTGGGGGACTAGCGGGGGGGCTCGGGCAGTACTTC. Encoded protein: CASSGGLAGGLGQYF.

This clonotype showed up just a few times. This chain uses TRBV4-2 with TRBJ2-1; 7 bases map to TRBD2. After removal of 0 bases from V and 5 bases from J, the junction contained 7 bases not matched to a gene. Per the germline V gene, CDR1 is LGHNA and CDR2 is YNFKEQ. The CDR3 spans 16 residues. The CDR3 region is CASSQDFQRGNNEQFF. The DNA of the CDR3 is TGTGCCAGCAGCCAAGATTTCCAGCGGGGAAACAATGAGCAGTTCTTC.

The gene calls are TRBV29-1 and TRBJ1-2, with 8 bases matching TRBD1. This CDR3 region has 13 residues. CDR1 and CDR2 (germline): SQVTM, ANQGSEA. V gave up 6 bases and J gave up 3 bases; unmatched junction bases: 6. CDR3 loop: CSVTSTGDYGYTF. CDR3 nucleotide sequence: TGCAGCGTAACTTCGACAGGGGACTATGGCTACACCTTC.

The chain uses TRBV29-1 and TRBJ2-1, with D hard to call. With 5 bases removed from V and 1 base from J, the gap between germline ends came to 12 bases. The CDR3 spans 14 residues. From germline, CDR1 is SQVTM and CDR2 ANQGSEA. The CDR3 DNA follows: TGCAGCGTTCAAGGGCCAAGATCCTACAATGAGCAGTTCTTC. It encodes CSVQGPRSYNEQFF.

A note on this clonotype: The junction departs from the called germline gene at one end, perhaps through a read error. This chain connects TRBV7-9 to TRBJ1-2, with TRBD1 matching over 8 bases. This CDR3 region has 15 residues. Germline V gene lookup returns CDR1 SEHNR and CDR2 FQNEAQ (reference sequence). The CDR3 DNA is TGCGCCAGCAGCCAAAGGACAGGGTGGGAGGGTGGCTACACCTTC. It is translated as CASSQRTGWEGGYTF.

This clonotype has more than one count but fewer than ten. The chain recombines TRBV4-3 with TRBJ2-1; 10 nucleotides line up with TRBD2. V lost 4 bases and J lost 5; bases outside the gene matches: 5. The CDR3 is 15 residues long. The germline CDR1 and CDR2 sequences are LGHNA and YSLEER. CDR3 in DNA: TGCGCCAGCAGCCGGACGAGCGGGGGGGACAATGAGCAGTTCTTC. This gives the protein CASSRTSGGDNEQFF.

The rearrangement links TRBV20-1 to TRBJ2-3; 11 bases align to TRBD2. This CDR3 is built from 13 residues. Germline CDR1 reads DFQATT; CDR2 reads SNEGSKA (reference sequence). CDR3 bases: TGCAGCCGGGCGGGACTAGCGGAAAATACGCAGTATTTT. Encoded protein: CSRAGLAENTQYF.

This clonotype has more than one count but fewer than ten. The chain has TRBV10-3 and TRBJ2-3; no reliable D call. CDR1 and CDR2 from the germline V gene are ENHRY and SYGVKD. The V end lost 6 bases, the J end lost 6 bases, and 7 bases lay between the germline ends. This CDR3 region has 11 residues. The DNA for the CDR3 is TGTGCCATCAGCCTCCGGGATACGCAGTATTTT. Protein sequence: CAISLRDTQYF.

V is TRBV7-2 and J is TRBJ1-2; 8 positions match TRBD1. V was clipped by 5 bases and J by 7 bases; unmatched bases: 18. Germline CDR1 SGHTA, CDR2 FQGNSA. The CDR3 is made up of 17 amino acids. Here the CDR3 DNA reads TGTGCCAGCAGCCCCAGACGTGGGGCCAGGGGGCAAGGTGGCTACACCTTC. Translating it yields CASSPRRGARGQGGYTF.

This clonotype has only a few counts. This chain connects TRBV3-1 to TRBJ2-3; no clear D. This CDR3 has 15 residues. Germline values: CDR1 LGHDT, CDR2 YNNKEL (reference sequence). Deletions cut 5 bases from V and 0 bases from J, with 12 bases between. For the CDR3, the DNA is TGTGCCAGCAGCGGTCGGGTTTATAGCACAGATACGCAGTATTTT. Its protein product is CASSGRVYSTDTQYF.

This clonotype was counted a few times. This chain links TRBV12-3 or TRBV12-4 with TRBJ2-1; tentatively, D is TRBD1 (6 bases). This CDR3 comprises 13 residues. The ends were cut back, 2 bases at V and 7 bases at J, with 9 bases in the middle. The DNA of the CDR3 is TGTGCCAGCAGTTTAAACAGGGAAAATGAGCAGTTCTTC. Amino acids: CASSLNRENEQFF.

This clonotype was detected a few times. The V gene is TRBV11-2, the J gene TRBJ1-4; 9 nucleotides align to TRBD1. Germline V gives CDR1 SGHAT, CDR2 FQNNGV. V lost 4 bases, J lost 5 bases, and 11 bases stayed unmatched. The CDR3 spans 17 residues. The CDR3 DNA sequence: TGTGCCAGCAGCTCAACGGGACAGGGAGGGGCAAATGAAAAACTGTTTTTT. Translated, it gives CASSSTGQGGANEKLFF.

V usage is TRBV7-9 and J usage is TRBJ2-4, with 9 bases identical to TRBD1. The assigned J gene may be wrong: the sequence end matches TRBJ2-7 better. The CDR3 contains 15 residues. Germline CDR1 is SEHNR and CDR2 is FQNEAQ (reference sequence). CDR3 amino acids: CASSLWGTGTYEQYF. CDR3 nucleotide sequence: TGTGCCAGCAGCTTATGGGGGACAGGGACCTACGAGCAGTACTTC.

The chain combines TRBV7-8 with TRBJ2-3, with TRBD1 identical over 9 bases. The CDR3 consists of 15 residues. Germline-derived CDR1 and CDR2 are SGHVS and FQNEAQ. V shed 11 bases, J shed 3 bases, and the junction held 12 bases outside the gene matches. For the CDR3, the DNA is TGTGCCGGAACTCCCGGGACAGGGAGTACAGATACGCAGTATTTT. It encodes CAGTPGTGSTDTQYF.

This chain connects TRBV6-6 to TRBJ1-2; D perhaps matches TRBD1 (5 bases). Germline values: CDR1 MNHNY, CDR2 SVGAGI (reference sequence). CDR3 size: 14 residues. Trimming took off 7 bases at V and 6 bases at J, with 18 bases between the two ends. CDR3 DNA: TGTGCCAGCACCGCGGGGACCCCAAATCATGGCTACACCTTC. Its protein is CASTAGTPNHGYTF.

The CDR3 spells CASSLIVLRGSKETQYF. The CDR3, as DNA: TGTGCCAGCAGCTTAATAGTCTTACGGGGTTCGAAAGAGACCCAGTACTTC. This sequence joins TRBV11-2 and TRBJ2-5; D might be TRBD2 (5 bases). The CDR3 totals 17 residues. Germline CDR1 reads SGHAT; CDR2 reads FQNNGV. The V end lost 2 bases, the J end lost 3 bases, and 19 bases lay between the germline ends.

There are a few counts of this clonotype. In nucleotides, the CDR3 is TGTGCCAGCAGCCCCGTGGGGCGGGGGGCCTACAATGAGCAGTTCTTC. It translates to CASSPVGRGAYNEQFF. The V and J genes are TRBV7-9 and TRBJ2-1; 8 nucleotides match TRBD2. The V and J ends lost 5 bases and 2 bases, in that order; junction bases with no gene match: 8. The CDR3 runs 16 residues. CDR1 and CDR2 (germline): SEHNR, FQNEAQ (reference sequence).

The chain carries TRBV12-3 or TRBV12-4 and TRBJ2-1, with no clear D. Trimming cost V 5 bases and J 6 bases, with 11 bases left between them. This CDR3 contains 13 residues. The chain's CDR3 is CASSALYSNEQFF. CDR3 nucleotide sequence: TGTGCCAGCAGTGCCTTATATAGCAATGAGCAGTTCTTC.

The DNA of the CDR3 is TGCGCCAGCAAGGAGGGACTGGCAACTAATGAAAAACTGTTTTTT. This encodes CASKEGLATNEKLFF. The chain joins TRBV5-1 to TRBJ1-4; possible D gene TRBD1, 5 bases. From germline, CDR1 is SGHRS and CDR2 YFSETQ. The CDR3 is made up of 15 amino acids. The germline V and J ends were trimmed by 6 bases and 0 bases, with 12 bases remaining between them.